These 31 T cell receptor beta chains were sequenced from one sample in a study of shared clonotypes between healthy human individuals (TCRdb year 2020). Library method: the immunoSEQ multiplex PCR assay. TCRdb holds this immuneACCESS table with in-frame rearrangements only. Some clones are missing; in checked studies, unresolved V genes explain under half, and the rest has no known cause. This sample is represented by about 480,000 clones; roughly 78% of them were singletons. 10% to 15% of the sample comes from the top ten. Sequenced sample: PBMCs. These receptors were obtained from a woman between 35 and 50 years old in good health. Some clones in this sample may be carry-over from other donors' samples.

The chain joins TRBV5-5 to TRBJ2-3; D not certain. From germline, CDR1 is SGHKS and CDR2 YYEKEE (reference sequence). With 2 bases removed from V and 4 bases from J, the gap between germline ends came to 11 bases. This CDR3 comprises 14 residues. CDR3 in DNA: TGTGCCAGCAGCTTAAACTATGTTCCAGATACGCAGTATTTT. Amino acid sequence: CASSLNYVPDTQYF.

The chain recombines TRBV10-3 with TRBJ2-1, with TRBD2 matching over 16 bases. Trimming removed 3 bases from V and 4 bases from J; junction bases left unmatched: 15. The germline CDR1 and CDR2 sequences are ENHRY and SYGVKD. The CDR3 covers 21 residues. CDR3 sequence reads: CAISDQFPGLAGGPGYNEQFF. The DNA for the CDR3 is TGTGCCATCAGTGACCAATTTCCGGGACTAGCGGGAGGGCCGGGATACAATGAGCAGTTCTTC.

This chain uses TRBV5-4 with TRBJ2-3; 13 bases agree with TRBD2. Unmatched junction bases numbered 9, after V lost 4 bases and J lost 10 bases. Germline CDR1 and CDR2: SGHNT and YYREEE (reference sequence). The CDR3 is made up of 15 amino acids. The CDR3 nucleotides are TGTGCCAGCAGCCCCAGACTAGCGGGAGGCCAATCGCAGTATTTT. Translation: CASSPRLAGGQSQYF.

V usage is TRBV6-6 and J usage is TRBJ1-1; TRBD1 agrees at 10 bases. The CDR3 extends over 16 amino acids. The germline CDR1 and CDR2 sequences are MNHNY and SVGAGI (reference sequence). V lost 5 bases to trimming and J lost 0 bases; unmatched junction nucleotides: 6. CDR3 sequence reads: CASSPGTGVLNTEAFF. CDR3 DNA sequence: TGTGCCAGCAGTCCCGGGACAGGGGTCTTGAACACTGAAGCTTTCTTT.

This chain joins TRBV30 and TRBJ2-7; 10 bases agree with TRBD1. CDR1 and CDR2 (germline): GTSNPN, SVGIG (reference sequence). The CDR3 is made up of 14 amino acids. V trimming: 5 bases; J trimming: 4 bases; junction bases outside the gene matches: 8. Here the CDR3 reads CAWAPGQGRYEQYF. In DNA form, the CDR3 reads TGTGCCTGGGCGCCGGGACAGGGGCGATACGAGCAGTACTTC.

The chain joins TRBV10-1 to TRBJ2-5; TRBD1 matches at 8 bases. The germline V gene encodes CDR1 WNHNN and CDR2 SYGVQD (reference sequence). This CDR3 spans 13 amino acids. Trimming at V came to 6 bases and at J to 3 bases, leaving 3 bases not matched to a gene. The CDR3 region has the DNA TGCGCCAGCAGCGCAGGGGGCGAAGAGACCCAGTACTTC. This translates into CASSAGGEETQYF.

This chain connects TRBV20-1 to TRBJ2-5; D unresolved. The tail of the sequence fits TRBJ2-7 better, so the J call may be wrong. CDR1 and CDR2 from the germline V gene are DFQATT and SNEGSKA (reference sequence). This CDR3 has 11 residues. The CDR3 spells CSAPIAYEQYF. The CDR3 nucleotides are TGCAGTGCTCCTATAGCCTACGAGCAGTACTTC.

J is TRBJ2-1 and V is TRBV11-3; TRBD1 matches at 8 bases. With 5 bases clipped from V and 7 bases from J, the junction kept 7 bases outside the gene matches. Germline CDR1 is SGHNT and CDR2 is YENEEA. The CDR3 is 14 residues long. The CDR3 spells CASSRGTGRNEQFF. The CDR3 DNA follows: TGTGCCAGCAGCCGAGGGACAGGTCGAAATGAGCAGTTCTTC.

The rearrangement uses TRBV27 and TRBJ2-3; 9 nucleotides line up with TRBD2. Germline V gene lookup returns CDR1 MNHEY and CDR2 SMNVEV (reference sequence). CDR3 length equals 15 residues. J gave up 2 bases and V 4 bases, and 4 bases lay outside the gene matches. The CDR3 loop reads CASSSPSGTTDTQYF. As DNA, the CDR3 is TGTGCCAGCAGTTCCCCTAGCGGGACCACAGATACGCAGTATTTT.

This clone was seen a few times. V and J are TRBV5-6 and TRBJ2-6, with TRBD1 matching over 8 bases. Germline V gives CDR1 SGHDT, CDR2 YYEEEE. Trimming removed 2 bases from V and 3 bases from J; junction bases left unmatched: 1. This CDR3 has 15 residues. This chain's CDR3 is CASSLGQGGANVLTF. The DNA for the CDR3 is TGTGCCAGCAGCTTAGGACAGGGTGGGGCCAACGTCCTGACTTTC.

The chain recombines TRBV25-1 with TRBJ1-1, with D perhaps matching TRBD1 (5 bases). Germline values: CDR1 MGHDK, CDR2 SYGVNS. Trimming removed 1 base at V and 3 bases at J, with 12 bases between. This CDR3 has 15 amino acids. CDR3 region: CASSEFEGSYTEAFF. The CDR3 DNA is TGTGCCAGCAGTGAATTCGAGGGGTCGTACACTGAAGCTTTCTTT.

The rearrangement uses TRBV9 and TRBJ2-1; 8 bases fit TRBD2. The CDR3 extends over 16 amino acids. Germline CDR1 SGDLS, CDR2 YYNGEE. The V segment lost 0 bases and the J segment 7 bases; nucleotides outside the gene matches: 9. The CDR3 coding sequence is TGTGCCAGCAGCGTAGACCCGGGAGGGCCGCAAAATGAGCAGTTCTTC. This gives the protein CASSVDPGGPQNEQFF.

This chain joins TRBV7-9 and TRBJ1-2; D gene unclear. Looked up from germline, CDR1 is SEHNR and CDR2 is FQNEAQ (reference sequence). This CDR3 contains 16 residues. V lost 3 bases and J 0 bases, leaving 14 bases between the germline ends. CDR3 in DNA: TGTGCCAGCAGCTTGGTGGTCAGCGTAACTAACTATGGCTACACCTTC. Translation gives CASSLVVSVTNYGYTF. Looking up the rest from reference TRBV7-9 and TRBJ1-2 gives the full variable domain: DTGVSQNPRHKITKRGQNVTFRCDPISEHNRLYWYRQTLGQGPEFLTYFQNEAQLEKSRLLSDRFSAERPKGSFSTLEIQRTEQGDSAMYLCASSLVVSVTNYGYTFGSGTRLTVV.

The V gene is TRBV11-2, the J gene TRBJ2-1, with 7 positions matching TRBD2. The CDR3 covers 16 residues. Germline V gives CDR1 SGHAT, CDR2 FQNNGV. The ends lost 0 bases at V and 6 bases at J; junction bases unmatched: 8. The CDR3, as DNA: TGTGCCAGCAGCTTAGACGGGACTACCCTAACCAATGAGCAGTTCTTC. Residues: CASSLDGTTLTNEQFF.

The V and J genes are TRBV7-2 and TRBJ2-2; TRBD2 agrees at 11 bases. J lost 7 bases, V lost 5 bases, and 6 bases had no gene match. This CDR3 has 15 residues. CDR1 is SGHTA, CDR2 FQGNSA, per germline. CDR3 loop: CASSPDSGRDGELFF. The CDR3, as DNA: TGTGCCAGCAGCCCGGATAGCGGGAGGGACGGGGAGCTGTTTTTT.

This clone was picked up a small number of times. Other DNA sequences in this specimen translate into the identical CDR3. The rearrangement joins TRBV18 to TRBJ1-2; TRBD1 matches 8 bases. V gave up 0 bases and J gave up 5 bases; unmatched junction bases: 2. CDR3 size: 14 residues. The V gene's germline CDR1 is KGHSH and CDR2 LQKENI. CDR3 nucleotide sequence: TGTGCCAGCTCACCACCGGGGACAGGATATGGCTACACCTTC. Translation: CASSPPGTGYGYTF.

V gene TRBV21-1 combines with J gene TRBJ1-5; the D call TRBD1 from the table was never checked on the DNA. TRBV21-1 is listed as a pseudogene. CDR3 length equals 17 residues. The CDR3 loop reads CASKQVKDFREGQPQHF. DNA of the CDR3: TGTGCCAGCAAACAGGTAAAAGACTTTAGGGAAGGTCAGCCCCAGCATTTT.

This clone was recorded once. A read error may explain this, as a much larger clone is one base away. The rearrangement joins TRBV7-2 to TRBJ1-3; D is unresolved. The V end lost 4 bases, the J end lost 4 bases, and 8 bases lay between the germline ends. This CDR3 is built from 13 residues. The germline CDR1 and CDR2 sequences are SGHTA and FQGNSA. The CDR3: CASSSGPGNTIYF. CDR3 bases: TGTGCCAGCAGCTCCGGGCCGGGAAACACCATATATTTT.

This clone was recorded a few times. The chain uses TRBV18 and TRBJ1-1; 8 nucleotides match TRBD1. Per germline, CDR1 KGHSH and CDR2 LQKENI. CDR3 length: 15 residues. The ends lost 3 bases at V and 5 bases at J; junction bases unmatched: 8. The DNA of the CDR3 is TGTGCCAGCTCACCGACCCGTCAGGGGGCGACTGAAGCTTTCTTT. Amino acids: CASSPTRQGATEAFF.

This chain links TRBV2 with TRBJ1-1; D is uncertain. Germline assignment: CDR1 SNHLY and CDR2 FYNNEI. V was cut by 8 bases and J by 3 bases, with 16 bases left in between. CDR3 length equals 14 residues. CDR3 sequence reads: CASGRQQRYTEAFF. CDR3 DNA: TGTGCCAGCGGCAGACAACAAAGGTACACTGAAGCTTTCTTT. Full variable domain (missing parts from reference TRBV2 and TRBJ1-1): EPEVTQTPSHQVTQMGQEVILRCVPISNHLYFYWYRQILGQKVEFLVSFYNNEISEKSEIFDDQFSVERPDGSNFTLKIRSTKLEDSAMYFCASGRQQRYTEAFFGQGTRLTVV.

The V and J genes are TRBV7-9 and TRBJ2-5; D might be TRBD2 (6 bases). Trimming took off 3 bases at V and 11 bases at J, with 16 bases between the two ends. Germline V lookup: CDR1 SEHNR, CDR2 FQNEAQ (reference sequence). This CDR3 has 13 amino acids. The CDR3 region has the DNA TGTGCCAGCAGCTTCCAGGCCCCGGGGGAGCAGTACTTC. This sequence encodes CASSFQAPGEQYF.

The rearrangement uses TRBV10-2 and TRBJ2-1; 9 bases fit TRBD1. CDR1 and CDR2 (germline): WSHSY, SAAADI. V shed 6 bases and J 3 bases; nucleotides not matched to a gene: 6. The CDR3 sequence is 15 residues long. The CDR3 nucleotides are TGCGCCAGCAGCGTCGACAGGGGGATCTACAATGAGCAGTTCTTC. This translates into CASSVDRGIYNEQFF.

This chain uses TRBV27 with TRBJ2-7; the match to TRBD2 covers 7 bases. J lost 0 bases, V lost 6 bases, and 5 bases had no gene match. In germline, CDR1 is MNHEY, CDR2 SMNVEV (reference sequence). This CDR3 region has 14 residues. CDR3 bases: TGTGCCAGCAGAACTAGCGACAACTCCTACGAGCAGTACTTC. It translates to CASRTSDNSYEQYF.

In its sample, this clone was seen once. This sequence joins TRBV28 and TRBJ2-1; D is perhaps TRBD1 or TRBD2 (5 bases each). V was pared by 5 bases and J by 8 bases, with 16 bases between. Germline V gives CDR1 MDHEN, CDR2 SYDVKM. This CDR3 has 14 amino acids. CDR3 sequence: CASSTGRAGDEQFF. CDR3 bases: TGTGCCAGCAGTACGGGGCGGGCGGGCGATGAGCAGTTCTTC.

The rearrangement links TRBV11-2 to TRBJ2-5, with a possible D match to TRBD1 (5 bases). The CDR3 is 16 residues long. The V gene's germline CDR1 is SGHAT and CDR2 FQNNGV. The V and J ends lost 5 bases and 5 bases respectively, with 21 bases between them. The CDR3 DNA reads TGTGCCAGCAGCCCCGCCGGGCAGGGTGGTGGTGAGACCCAGTACTTC. Its protein product is CASSPAGQGGGETQYF.

The rearrangement joins TRBV11-2 to TRBJ2-1; weak D call: TRBD2 (5 bases). The CDR3 has 12 residues. CDR1 SGHAT and CDR2 FQNNGV come from the germline V gene. The V end was cut by 0 bases, the J end by 12 bases, with 9 bases between. This chain's CDR3 is CASSLDRGVQFF. The CDR3 bases are TGTGCCAGCAGCTTAGATCGGGGAGTGCAGTTCTTC.

Details on this clone: Different DNA sequences within this sample yield the same CDR3. This chain connects TRBV18 to TRBJ1-1, with D maybe TRBD1 (5 bases). This CDR3 is 13 amino acids long. V was trimmed by 3 bases and J by 1 base, leaving 6 bases between them. CDR1 and CDR2 from the germline V gene are KGHSH and LQKENI. CDR3 bases: TGTGCCAGCTCACCGGGGACGAACACTGAAGCTTTCTTT. Its translation: CASSPGTNTEAFF.

The V and J genes are TRBV19 and TRBJ1-4; TRBD1 aligns across 8 bases. Unmatched junction bases numbered 12, after V lost 3 bases and J lost 12 bases. CDR1 and CDR2 (germline): LNHDA, SQIVND (reference sequence). This CDR3 contains 15 residues. CDR3 nucleotide sequence: TGTGCCAGTAGTATCGGCACAGGGGGGTTCGGAGAACTGTTTTTT. This sequence encodes CASSIGTGGFGELFF.

This chain connects TRBV27 to TRBJ2-3; D perhaps matches TRBD1 (6 bases). The germline V gene has CDR1 MNHEY and CDR2 SMNVEV (reference sequence). V lost 3 bases and J lost 5, with 12 bases in between. There are 14 residues in the CDR3. In nucleotides, the CDR3 is TGTGCCAGCAGTTTCAGCTGGGGGCGAGATACGCAGTATTTT. This encodes CASSFSWGRDTQYF.

The chain carries TRBV5-6 and TRBJ1-1; D is undetermined. Trimming left V 3 bases short and J 3 bases short, with 6 bases between. The germline CDR1 and CDR2 sequences are SGHDT and YYEEEE. The CDR3 runs to 12 residues. As DNA, the CDR3 is TGTGCCAGCAGCTCGGAGGACACTGAAGCTTTCTTT. It codes for CASSSEDTEAFF.

The J gene is TRBJ1-5, the V gene TRBV7-3; tentative D call: TRBD1 (5 bases). The CDR3 has 15 amino acids. Trimming pared 0 bases from V and 1 base from J, leaving 7 bases between. Germline V gene lookup returns CDR1 SGHTA and CDR2 FQGTGA. DNA of the CDR3: TGTGCCAGCAGCTTAACAGGGGCCAGCAATCAGCCCCAGCATTTT. Its protein product is CASSLTGASNQPQHF.